This T cell receptor (beta chain) comes out of a study of CD8+ T cells in alopecia areata. Whole-study context: Severity scores in treated patients reflected the percentage of scalp affected.

On this clone: Its antigen is as yet unknown.

Treatment in this sample: oral pan-JAK inhibitor, 5-10 mg twice daily. CD4+ and CD8+ T cells were sorted from PBMCs stained for CD3, CD4 and CD8. Study outcomes and limitations: Greater clonality was observed in lesional scalp samples, especially alopecia totalis/universalis, versus normal scalp.

RNA, once extracted, was reverse transcribed into cDNA for use as the sequencing template. Data came from immunoSEQ multiplex PCR; TCRdb stores just in-frame clones and leaves some out. The table records over 250,000 clones, about 62% of them present only once. The germline V gene encodes CDR1 SGHNT and CDR2 YENEEA. The V gene lost 3 bases and the J gene lost 1 base, with 12 bases spanning the gap. CDR3 size: 16 residues. The V and J genes are TRBV11-3 and TRBJ2-2; tentatively, D is TRBD2 (6 bases). Sequencing was performed on CD4+ T cells sorted from blood, taken at roughly week 52, from a patient treated with tofacitinib. The source of this sequence is a human donor with alopecia areata. The CDR3 loop reads CASSFRGDLNTGELFF. The DNA for the CDR3 is TGTGCCAGCAGCTTCCGCGGGGATTTGAACACCGGGGAGCTGTTTTTT.